This T cell receptor beta chain stems from a study of Ad26.COV2.S vaccination and SARS-CoV-2 variants. Study at large: Donor got 5x10^10 or 1x10^11 viral particles of Ad26.COV2.S. General study findings and limits: It was reported that spike-specific CD8+ and CD4+ T cell responses were substantially broad after vaccination.

This clone was detected a few times. Antigen: not known. Libraries were prepared by immunoSEQ multiplex PCR; TCRdb keeps only in-frame clonotypes and omits some of them. The data hold some 290,000 clones, with around 83% observed a single time. The treatment: around 19 received Ad26.COV2.S at low or high dose, single or two shots; 5 received placebo; per-sample allocation not given. The study sampled participants on day 63 after the first vaccine or placebo injection. The individual, an adult aged 18-55 years, was a donor in Boston. The CDR3 length is 15 residues. V lost 0 bases, J lost 12 bases, and 18 bases lay in between. In germline, CDR1 is SEHNR, CDR2 FQNEAQ (reference sequence).

The specimen comprised peripheral blood, sampled in a trial of Ad26.COV2.S vaccine versus placebo. The chain links TRBV7-9 to TRBJ2-1; tentative D call: TRBD2 (5 bases). This TCR was recovered from a person between 18 and 65 years old who received the Ad26.COV2.S COVID-19 vaccine or a placebo. Here the CDR3 DNA reads TGTGCCAGCAGCTTAGCCCTGGGTTTATTTGAGGGGCAGTTCTTC. Translated, it gives CASSLALGLFEGQFF.